The clone carrying this TCR beta chain was recorded many times. Its cognate antigen is unknown. Combining a sample-barcoded 5' primer with a J-beta primer mix, a second PCR ran for about 7 to 11 cycles. TCRdb recomputed calls from the 5' RACE reads with MiXCR, one row per CDR3 protein. This table has 1.5 million or so distinct CDR3 sequences, roughly two fifths appearing once. The data stem from a study of blood T cells in healthy people across ages. General study points: There was no known CMV status for donors, so expanded clonotype changes were possibly confounded. TCR beta diversity per million T cells fell roughly linearly with age. Long-lived donors carried more naive CD4+ cells and greater diversity than aged donors. From one million sequenced T cells, diversity estimates were lower bounds.

This CDR3 is 15 amino acids long. The V gene lost 1 base and the J gene lost 3 bases, with 12 bases spanning the gap. Germline values: CDR1 MNHNY, CDR2 SVGAGI (reference sequence). The sample consisted of blood. This TCR was recovered from a young woman in good health. The V gene is TRBV6-6, the J gene TRBJ1-2, with unresolved D. The CDR3 spells CASSYWAKPHYGYTF. Written as DNA, the CDR3 is TGTGCCAGCAGTTACTGGGCTAAGCCACACTATGGCTACACCTTC.